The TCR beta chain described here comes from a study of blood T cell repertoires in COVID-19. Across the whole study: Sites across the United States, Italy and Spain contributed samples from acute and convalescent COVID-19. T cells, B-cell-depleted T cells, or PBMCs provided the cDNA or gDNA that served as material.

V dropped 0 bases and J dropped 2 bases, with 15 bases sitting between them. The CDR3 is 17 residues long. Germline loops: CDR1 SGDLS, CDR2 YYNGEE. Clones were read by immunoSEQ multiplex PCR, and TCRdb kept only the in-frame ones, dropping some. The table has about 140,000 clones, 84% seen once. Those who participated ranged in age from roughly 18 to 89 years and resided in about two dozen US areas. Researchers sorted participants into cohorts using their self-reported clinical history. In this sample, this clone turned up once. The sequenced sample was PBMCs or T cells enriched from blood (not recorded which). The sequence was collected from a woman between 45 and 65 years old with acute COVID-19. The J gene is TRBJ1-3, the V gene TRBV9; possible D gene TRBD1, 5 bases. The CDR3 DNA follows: TGTGCCAGCAGCGTAGACACAGGTGATTTAACTGGAAACACCATATATTTT. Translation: CASSVDTGDLTGNTIYF.